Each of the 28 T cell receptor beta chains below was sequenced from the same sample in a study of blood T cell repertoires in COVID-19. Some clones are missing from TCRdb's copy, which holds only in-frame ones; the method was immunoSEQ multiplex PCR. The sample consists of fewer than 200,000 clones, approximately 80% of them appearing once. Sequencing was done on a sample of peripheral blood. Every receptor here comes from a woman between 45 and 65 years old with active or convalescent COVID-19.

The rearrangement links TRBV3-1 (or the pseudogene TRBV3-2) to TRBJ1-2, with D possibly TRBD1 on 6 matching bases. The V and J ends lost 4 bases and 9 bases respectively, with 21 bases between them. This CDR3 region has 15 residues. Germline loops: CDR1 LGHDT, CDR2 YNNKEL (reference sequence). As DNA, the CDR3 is TGTGCCAGCAGCCTTGGGGGCGGACGGCTCTTTCGCTACACCTTC. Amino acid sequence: CASSLGGGRLFRYTF.

The CDR3 nucleotides are TGTGCCAGCAGTTTGAATTCAGGATACAATCAGCCCCAGCATTTT. The encoded protein is CASSLNSGYNQPQHF. The chain carries TRBV28 and TRBJ1-5; no clear D gene. The CDR3 is 15 amino acids. V was trimmed by 3 bases and J by 3 bases, leaving 12 bases between them. CDR1 and CDR2 (germline): MDHEN, SYDVKM.

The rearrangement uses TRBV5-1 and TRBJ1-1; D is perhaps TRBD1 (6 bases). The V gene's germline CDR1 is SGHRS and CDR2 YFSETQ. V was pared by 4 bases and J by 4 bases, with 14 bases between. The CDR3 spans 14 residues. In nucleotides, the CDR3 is TGCGCCAGCAGCAGGGACAACAAGGGCACTGAAGCTTTCTTT. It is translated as CASSRDNKGTEAFF.

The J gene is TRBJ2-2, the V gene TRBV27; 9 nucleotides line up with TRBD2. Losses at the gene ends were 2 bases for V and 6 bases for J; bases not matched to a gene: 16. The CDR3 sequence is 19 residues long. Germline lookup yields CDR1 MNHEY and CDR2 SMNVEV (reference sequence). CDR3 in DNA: TGTGCCAGCAGTTTAAAGGGGACAGTAGCGGGAGCAAGGGCCGGGGAGCTGTTTTTT. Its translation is CASSLKGTVAGARAGELFF.

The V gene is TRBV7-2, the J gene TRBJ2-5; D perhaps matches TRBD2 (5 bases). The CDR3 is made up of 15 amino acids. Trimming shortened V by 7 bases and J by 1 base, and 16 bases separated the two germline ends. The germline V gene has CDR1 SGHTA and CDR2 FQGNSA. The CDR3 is CASKSGGRGQETQYF. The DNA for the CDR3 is TGTGCCAGCAAATCCGGCGGACGGGGCCAAGAGACCCAGTACTTC.

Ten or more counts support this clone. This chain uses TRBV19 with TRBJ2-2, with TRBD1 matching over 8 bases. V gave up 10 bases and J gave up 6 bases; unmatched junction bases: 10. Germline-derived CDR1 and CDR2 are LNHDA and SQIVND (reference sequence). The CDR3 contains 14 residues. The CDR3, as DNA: TGTGCCACCAGAGAACAGGGGGTGGCCGGGGAGCTGTTTTTT. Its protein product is CATREQGVAGELFF. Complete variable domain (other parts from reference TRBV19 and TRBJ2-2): DGGITQSPKYLFRKEGQNVTLSCEQNLNHDAMYWYRQDPGQGLRLIYYSQIVNDFQKGDIAEGYSVSREKKESFPLTVTSAQKNPTAFYLCATREQGVAGELFFGEGSRLTVL.

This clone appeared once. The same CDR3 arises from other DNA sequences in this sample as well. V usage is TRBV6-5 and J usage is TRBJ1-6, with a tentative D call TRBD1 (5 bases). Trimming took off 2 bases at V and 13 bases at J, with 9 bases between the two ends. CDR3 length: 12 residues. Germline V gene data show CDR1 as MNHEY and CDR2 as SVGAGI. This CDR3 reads CASSYRGGPLHF. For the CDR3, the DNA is TGTGCCAGCAGTTACCGGGGGGGTCCCCTCCACTTT.

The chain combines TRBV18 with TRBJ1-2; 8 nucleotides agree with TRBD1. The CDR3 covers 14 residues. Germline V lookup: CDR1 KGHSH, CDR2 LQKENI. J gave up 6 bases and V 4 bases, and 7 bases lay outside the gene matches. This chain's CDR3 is CASSLGQGRDGYTF. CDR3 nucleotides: TGTGCCAGCTCACTTGGACAGGGCCGGGATGGCTACACCTTC.

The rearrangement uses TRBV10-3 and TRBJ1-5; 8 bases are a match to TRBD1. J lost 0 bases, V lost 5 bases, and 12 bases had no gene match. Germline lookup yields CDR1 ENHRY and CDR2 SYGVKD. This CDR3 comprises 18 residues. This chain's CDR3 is CAISPTGGGENSNQPQHF. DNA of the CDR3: TGTGCCATCAGTCCTACAGGGGGTGGGGAGAATAGCAATCAGCCCCAGCATTTT.

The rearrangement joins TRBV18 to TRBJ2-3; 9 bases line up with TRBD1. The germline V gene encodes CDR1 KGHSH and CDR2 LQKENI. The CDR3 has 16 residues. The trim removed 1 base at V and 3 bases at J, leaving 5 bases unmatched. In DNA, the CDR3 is TGTGCCAGCTCACCACTGAGACAGGGGGAAACAGATACGCAGTATTTT. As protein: CASSPLRQGETDTQYF. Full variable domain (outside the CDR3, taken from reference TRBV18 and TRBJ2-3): NAGVMQNPRHLVRRRGQEARLRCSPMKGHSHVYWYRQLPEEGLKFMVYLQKENIIDESGMPKERFSAEFPKEGPSILRIQQVVRGDSAAYFCASSPLRQGETDTQYFGPGTRLTVL.

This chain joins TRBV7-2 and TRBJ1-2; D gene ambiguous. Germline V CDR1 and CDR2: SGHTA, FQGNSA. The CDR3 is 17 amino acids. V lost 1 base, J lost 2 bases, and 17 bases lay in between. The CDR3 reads CASSLVGGSLGNYGYTF. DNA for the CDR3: TGTGCCAGCAGCTTAGTAGGTGGGAGTCTGGGGAACTATGGCTACACCTTC.

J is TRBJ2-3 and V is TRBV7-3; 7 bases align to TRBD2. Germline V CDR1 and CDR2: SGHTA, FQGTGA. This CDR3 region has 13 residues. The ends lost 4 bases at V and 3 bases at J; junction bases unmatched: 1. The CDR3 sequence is CASSSGGTDTQYF. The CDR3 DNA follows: TGTGCCAGCAGCTCCGGGGGGACAGATACGCAGTATTTT. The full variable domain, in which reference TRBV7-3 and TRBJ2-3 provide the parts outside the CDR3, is GAGVSQTPSNKVTEKGKYVELRCDPISGHTALYWYRQSLGQGPEFLIYFQGTGAADDSGLPNDRFFAVRPEGSVSTLKIQRTERGDSAVYLCASSSGGTDTQYFGPGTRLTVL.

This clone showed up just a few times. The CDR3 protein is CASTPVGGRNTGELFF. The DNA for the CDR3 is TGTGCCAGCACGCCAGTGGGCGGGAGGAACACCGGGGAGCTGTTTTTT. The gene calls are TRBV4-2 and TRBJ2-2; TRBD2 aligns across 7 bases. Trimming at V came to 7 bases and at J to 1 base, leaving 9 bases not matched to a gene. This CDR3 spans 16 amino acids. The V gene's germline CDR1 is LGHNA and CDR2 YNFKEQ.

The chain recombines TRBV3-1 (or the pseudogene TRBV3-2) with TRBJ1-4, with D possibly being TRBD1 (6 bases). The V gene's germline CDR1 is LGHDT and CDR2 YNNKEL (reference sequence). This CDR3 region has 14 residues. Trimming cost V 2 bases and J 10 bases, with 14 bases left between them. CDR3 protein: CASSQTLGGRKLFF. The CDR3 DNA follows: TGTGCCAGCAGCCAAACCTTAGGGGGTCGAAAACTGTTTTTT.

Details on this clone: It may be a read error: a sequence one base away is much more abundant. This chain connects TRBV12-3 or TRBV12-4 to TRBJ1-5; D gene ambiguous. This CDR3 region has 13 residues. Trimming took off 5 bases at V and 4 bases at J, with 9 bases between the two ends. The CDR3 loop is CASSTQANQPQHF. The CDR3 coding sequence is TGTGCCAGCAGTACTCAGGCAAATCAGCCCCAGCATTTT.

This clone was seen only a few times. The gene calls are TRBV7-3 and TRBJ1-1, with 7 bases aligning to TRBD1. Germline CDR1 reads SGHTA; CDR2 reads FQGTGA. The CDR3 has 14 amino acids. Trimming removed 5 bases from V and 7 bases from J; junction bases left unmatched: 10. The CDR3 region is CASSPNPGGYEAFF. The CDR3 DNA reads TGTGCCAGCAGCCCTAACCCAGGGGGATATGAAGCTTTCTTT.

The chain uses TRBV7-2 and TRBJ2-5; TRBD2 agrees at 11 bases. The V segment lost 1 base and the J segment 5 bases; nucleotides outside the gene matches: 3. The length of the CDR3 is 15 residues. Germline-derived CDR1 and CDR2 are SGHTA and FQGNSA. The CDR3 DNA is TGTGCCAGCAGCTTAGAACTAGCGGGAGTTGAGACCCAGTACTTC. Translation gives CASSLELAGVETQYF. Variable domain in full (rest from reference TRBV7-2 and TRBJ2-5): GAGVSQSPSNKVTEKGKDVELRCDPISGHTALYWYRQSLGQGLEFLIYFQGNSAPDKSGLPSDRFSAERTGGSVSTLTIQRTQQEDSAVYLCASSLELAGVETQYFGPGTRLLVL.

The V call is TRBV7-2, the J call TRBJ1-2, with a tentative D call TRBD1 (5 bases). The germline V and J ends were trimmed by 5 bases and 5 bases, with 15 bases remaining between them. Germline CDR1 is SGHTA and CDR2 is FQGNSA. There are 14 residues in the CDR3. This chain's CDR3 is CASSVSGAGYGYTF. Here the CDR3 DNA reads TGTGCCAGCAGCGTATCCGGGGCGGGGTATGGCTACACCTTC. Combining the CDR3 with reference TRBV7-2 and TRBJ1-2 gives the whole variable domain GAGVSQSPSNKVTEKGKDVELRCDPISGHTALYWYRQSLGQGLEFLIYFQGNSAPDKSGLPSDRFSAERTGGSVSTLTIQRTQQEDSAVYLCASSVSGAGYGYTFGSGTRLTVV.

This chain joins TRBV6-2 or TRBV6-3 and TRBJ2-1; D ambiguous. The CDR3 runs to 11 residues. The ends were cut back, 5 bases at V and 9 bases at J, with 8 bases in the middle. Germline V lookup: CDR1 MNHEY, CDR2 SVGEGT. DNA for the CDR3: TGTGCCAGCAGTGCACCTACTGAGCAGTTCTTC. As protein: CASSAPTEQFF.

This chain's CDR3 is CASSPGTSGDTQYF. CDR3 nucleotides: TGTGCCAGCAGCCCCGGGACTAGCGGAGATACGCAGTATTTT. The V gene is TRBV4-2, the J gene TRBJ2-3; 11 positions match TRBD2. This CDR3 region has 14 residues. V was pared by 4 bases and J by 5 bases, with 2 bases of the junction left unmatched. CDR1 and CDR2 (germline): LGHNA, YNFKEQ.

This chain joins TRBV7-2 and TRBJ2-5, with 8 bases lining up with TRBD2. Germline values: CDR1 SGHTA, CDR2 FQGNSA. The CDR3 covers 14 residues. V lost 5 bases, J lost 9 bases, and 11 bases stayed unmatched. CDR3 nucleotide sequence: TGTGCCAGCAGCAAATTCGTCGACGGGGGGGCCCAGTACTTC. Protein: CASSKFVDGGAQYF.

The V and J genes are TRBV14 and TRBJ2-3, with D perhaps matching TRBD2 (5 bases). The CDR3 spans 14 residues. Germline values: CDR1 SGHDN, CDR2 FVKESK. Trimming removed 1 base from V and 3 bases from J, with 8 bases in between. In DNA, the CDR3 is TGTGCCAGCAGCCAAGGACCGGGGACAGATACGCAGTATTTT. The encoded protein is CASSQGPGTDTQYF.

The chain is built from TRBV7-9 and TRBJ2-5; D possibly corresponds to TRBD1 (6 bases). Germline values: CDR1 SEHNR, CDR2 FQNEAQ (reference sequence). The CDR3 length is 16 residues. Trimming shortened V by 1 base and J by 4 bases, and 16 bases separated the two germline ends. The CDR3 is CASSLGAHLQGETQYF. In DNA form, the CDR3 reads TGTGCCAGCAGCTTAGGGGCCCATTTACAGGGAGAGACCCAGTACTTC.

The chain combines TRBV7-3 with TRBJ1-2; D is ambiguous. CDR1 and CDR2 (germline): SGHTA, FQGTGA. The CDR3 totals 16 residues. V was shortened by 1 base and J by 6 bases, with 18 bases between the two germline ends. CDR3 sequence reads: CASSLRTGKRAHGYTF. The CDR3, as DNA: TGTGCCAGCAGCTTAAGGACCGGGAAAAGGGCCCATGGCTACACCTTC.

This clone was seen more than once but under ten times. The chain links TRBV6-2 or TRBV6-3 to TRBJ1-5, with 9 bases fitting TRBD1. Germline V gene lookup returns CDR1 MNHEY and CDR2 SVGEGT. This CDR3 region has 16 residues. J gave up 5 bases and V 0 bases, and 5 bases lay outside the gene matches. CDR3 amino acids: CASSYSNNRGHQPQHF. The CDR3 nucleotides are TGTGCCAGCAGTTACTCCAATAACAGGGGGCATCAGCCCCAGCATTTT.

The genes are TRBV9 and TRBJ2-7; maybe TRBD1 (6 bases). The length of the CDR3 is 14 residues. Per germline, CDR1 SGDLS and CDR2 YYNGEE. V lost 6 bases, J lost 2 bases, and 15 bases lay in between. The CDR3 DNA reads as TGTGCCAGCAACCCACAGGGTGGGACCTACGAGCAGTACTTC. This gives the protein CASNPQGGTYEQYF.

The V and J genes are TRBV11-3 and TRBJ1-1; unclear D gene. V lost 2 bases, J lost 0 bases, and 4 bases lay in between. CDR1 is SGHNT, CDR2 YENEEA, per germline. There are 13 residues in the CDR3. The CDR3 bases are TGTGCCAGCAGCTTACAAATGAACACTGAAGCTTTCTTT. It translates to CASSLQMNTEAFF. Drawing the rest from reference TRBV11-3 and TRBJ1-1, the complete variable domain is EAGVVQSPRYKIIEKKQPVAFWCNPISGHNTLYWYLQNLGQGPELLIRYENEEAVDDSQLPKDRFSAERLKGVDSTLKIQPAELGDSAVYLCASSLQMNTEAFFGQGTRLTVV.

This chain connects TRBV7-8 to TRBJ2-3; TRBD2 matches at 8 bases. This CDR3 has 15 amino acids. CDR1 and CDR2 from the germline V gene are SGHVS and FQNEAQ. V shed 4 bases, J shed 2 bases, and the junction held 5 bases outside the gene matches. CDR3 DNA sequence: TGTGCCAGCAGCTCTATGGGACTAGACACAGATACGCAGTATTTT. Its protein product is CASSSMGLDTDTQYF.